These 2 T cell receptor beta chains share one sample of origin, sequenced in a study of blood T cell repertoires in COVID-19. The method was immunoSEQ multiplex PCR; TCRdb's version includes in-frame clones alone and lacks a portion of them. The table lists a few hundred thousand clones, 80% to 90% of them singletons. The sample comprised PBMCs or T cells enriched from blood (not recorded which). The receptors derive from a woman in her thirties or forties with acute COVID-19.

The DNA for the CDR3 is TGCGCCAGCAGCTTTGGCAATAATTCACCCCTCCACTTT. Protein: CASSFGNNSPLHF. The rearrangement joins TRBV5-1 to TRBJ1-6; D gene ambiguous. The CDR3 extends over 13 amino acids. Germline V CDR1 and CDR2: SGHRS, YFSETQ. V was shortened by 2 bases and J by 5 bases, with 5 bases between the two germline ends.

The V gene is TRBV28, the J gene TRBJ2-7; 8 bases line up with TRBD1. This CDR3 has 16 residues. The ends lost 6 bases at V and 2 bases at J; junction bases unmatched: 12. CDR1 is MDHEN and CDR2 is SYDVKM in the germline V gene. DNA for the CDR3: TGTGCCAGCAGCAATTCCAGGGGGCCCGGGACCTACGAGCAGTACTTC. It is translated as CASSNSRGPGTYEQYF.